This TCR beta chain is drawn from a study of radiotherapy plus CTLA-4 blockade in lung cancer. Repertoires were generated with immunoSEQ multiplex PCR, while TCRdb's copy carries only in-frame clones and drops some. Of 45,000 to 60,000 clones in the sample, approximately 85% were seen once. Germline trimming cut 1 base from V and 0 bases from J; bases unmatched to any gene: 2. CDR3 length: 15 amino acids. Germline V gives CDR1 LGHNA, CDR2 YSLEER. The specimen was peripheral blood, collected from a patient treated with radiotherapy plus ipilimumab. The receptor comes from a human donor with non-small cell lung cancer who had stable disease on radiotherapy plus ipilimumab. The chain recombines TRBV4-3 with TRBJ2-7; the match to TRBD2 covers 8 bases. The CDR3 loop is CASSQGSGSSYEQYF. The CDR3 DNA sequence: TGCGCCAGCAGCCAAGGAAGCGGGAGCTCCTACGAGCAGTACTTC.